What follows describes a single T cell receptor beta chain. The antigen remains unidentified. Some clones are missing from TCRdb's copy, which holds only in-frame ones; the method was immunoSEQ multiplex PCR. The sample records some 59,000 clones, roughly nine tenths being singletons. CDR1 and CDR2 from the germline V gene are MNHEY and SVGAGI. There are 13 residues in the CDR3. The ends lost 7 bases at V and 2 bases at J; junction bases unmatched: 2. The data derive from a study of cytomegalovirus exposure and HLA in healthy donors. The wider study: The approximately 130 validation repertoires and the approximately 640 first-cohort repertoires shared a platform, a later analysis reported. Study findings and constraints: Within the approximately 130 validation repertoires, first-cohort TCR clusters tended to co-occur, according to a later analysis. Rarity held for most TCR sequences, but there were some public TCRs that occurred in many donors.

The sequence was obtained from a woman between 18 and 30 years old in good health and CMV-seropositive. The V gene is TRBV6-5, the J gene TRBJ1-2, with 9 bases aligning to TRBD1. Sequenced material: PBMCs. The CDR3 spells CASTGQGNYGYTF. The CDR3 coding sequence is TGTGCCAGCACTGGACAGGGGAACTATGGCTACACCTTC.